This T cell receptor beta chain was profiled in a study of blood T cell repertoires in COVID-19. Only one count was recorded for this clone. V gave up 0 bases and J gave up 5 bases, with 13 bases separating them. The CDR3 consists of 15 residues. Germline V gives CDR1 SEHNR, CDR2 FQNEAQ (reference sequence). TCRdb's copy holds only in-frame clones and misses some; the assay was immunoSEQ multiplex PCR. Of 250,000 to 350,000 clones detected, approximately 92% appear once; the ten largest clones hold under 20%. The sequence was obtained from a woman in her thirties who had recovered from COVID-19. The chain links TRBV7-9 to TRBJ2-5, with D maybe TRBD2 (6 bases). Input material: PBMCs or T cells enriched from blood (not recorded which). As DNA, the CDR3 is TGTGCCAGCAGCTTAGCTGCAGGGACTCCGGAGACCCAGTACTTC. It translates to CASSLAAGTPETQYF.